This TCR beta chain is drawn from a study of T cell responses to AZD1222 COVID-19 vaccine. For the study at large: Second doses were pooled across both intervals (about 4 or about 12 weeks). Study-level points and caveats: Clonal diversity was possibly underestimated; the donors were predominantly white British and more often female. The repertoires were collected only after the peak T cell response. Reports say nearly half of spike-specific TCRs go after unmutated variant regions.

Comments on this clone: Its antigen is not identified.

The CDR3 sequence is 13 residues long. The germline CDR1 and CDR2 sequences are LNHDA and SQIVND (reference sequence). Deletions cut 7 bases from V and 6 bases from J, with 13 bases between. Here immunoSEQ multiplex PCR was the method, and the copy in TCRdb shows in-frame clones only, minus some. Among fewer than 110,000 clones listed, 80% to 90% were seen once. The receptor was isolated from an adult in good health. The chain has TRBV19 and TRBJ1-5; no definite D call. The source material was peripheral blood, sampled on day 0 of AZD1222 vaccination. For the CDR3, the DNA is TGTGCCAGTATCCCCTCTCAAGGTCAGCCCCAGCATTTT. This codes for CASIPSQGQPQHF.